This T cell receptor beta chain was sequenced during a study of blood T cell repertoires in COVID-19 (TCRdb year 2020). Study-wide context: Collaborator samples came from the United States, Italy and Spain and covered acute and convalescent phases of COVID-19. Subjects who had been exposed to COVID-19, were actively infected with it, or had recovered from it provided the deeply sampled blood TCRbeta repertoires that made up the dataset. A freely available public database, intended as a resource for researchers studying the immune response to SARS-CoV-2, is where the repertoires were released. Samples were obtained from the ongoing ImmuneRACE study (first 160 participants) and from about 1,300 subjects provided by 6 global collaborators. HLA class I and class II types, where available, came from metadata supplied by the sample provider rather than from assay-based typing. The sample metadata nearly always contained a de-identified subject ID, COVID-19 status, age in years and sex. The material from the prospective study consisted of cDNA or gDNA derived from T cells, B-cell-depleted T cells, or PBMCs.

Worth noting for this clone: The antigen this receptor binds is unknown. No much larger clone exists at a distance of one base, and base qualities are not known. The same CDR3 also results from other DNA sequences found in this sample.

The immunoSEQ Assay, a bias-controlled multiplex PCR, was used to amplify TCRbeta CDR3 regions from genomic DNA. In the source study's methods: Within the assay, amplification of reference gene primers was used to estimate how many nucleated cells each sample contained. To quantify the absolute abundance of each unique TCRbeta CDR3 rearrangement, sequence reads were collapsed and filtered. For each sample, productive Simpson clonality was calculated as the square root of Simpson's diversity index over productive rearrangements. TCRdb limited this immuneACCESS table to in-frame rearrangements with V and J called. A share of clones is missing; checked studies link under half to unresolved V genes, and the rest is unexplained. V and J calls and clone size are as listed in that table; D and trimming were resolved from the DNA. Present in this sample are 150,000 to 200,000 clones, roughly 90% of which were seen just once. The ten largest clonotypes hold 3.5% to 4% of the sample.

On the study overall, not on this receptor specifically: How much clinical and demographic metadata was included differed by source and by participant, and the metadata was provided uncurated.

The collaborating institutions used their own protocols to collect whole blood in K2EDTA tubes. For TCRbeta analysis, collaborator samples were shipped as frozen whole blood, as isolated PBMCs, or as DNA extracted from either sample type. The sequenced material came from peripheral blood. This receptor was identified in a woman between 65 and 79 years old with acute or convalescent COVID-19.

The CDR3 corresponds to CASSLGTGGGQPQHF. The DNA reads as follows: TGTGCCAGCAGCTTAGGGACAGGGGGCGGACAGCCCCAGCATTTT. In this chain, TRBV7-2 is recombined with TRBJ1-5, with 11 bases in between that match TRBD1. As encoded in the germline V gene, CDR1 is SGHTA while CDR2 is FQGNSA. Counted from cysteine to phenylalanine, this CDR3 has 15 amino acids. Only CDR3 DNA is held: 45 bases, read in frame from base 1. At the junction V is shortened by 1 base and J by 7 bases; bases outside the gene matches: 3.